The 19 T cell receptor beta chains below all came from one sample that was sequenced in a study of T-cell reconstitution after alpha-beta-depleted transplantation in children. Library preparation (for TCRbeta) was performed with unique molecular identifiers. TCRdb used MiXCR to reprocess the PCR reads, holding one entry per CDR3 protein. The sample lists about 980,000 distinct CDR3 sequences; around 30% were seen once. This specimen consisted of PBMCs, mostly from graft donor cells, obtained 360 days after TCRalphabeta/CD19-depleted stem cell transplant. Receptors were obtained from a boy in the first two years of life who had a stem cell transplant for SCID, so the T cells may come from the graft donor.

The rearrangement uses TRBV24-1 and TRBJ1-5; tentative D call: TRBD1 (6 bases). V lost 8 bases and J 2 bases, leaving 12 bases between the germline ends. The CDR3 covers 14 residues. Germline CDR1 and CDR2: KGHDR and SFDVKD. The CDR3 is CATKDSSGNQPQHF. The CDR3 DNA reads TGTGCCACCAAGGACAGTTCGGGCAATCAGCCCCAGCATTTT.

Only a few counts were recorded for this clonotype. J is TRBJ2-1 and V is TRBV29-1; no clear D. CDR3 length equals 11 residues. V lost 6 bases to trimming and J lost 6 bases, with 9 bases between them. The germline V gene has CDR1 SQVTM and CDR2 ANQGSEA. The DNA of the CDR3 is TGCAGCGTGCCATCATTCAATGAGCAGTTCTTC. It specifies CSVPSFNEQFF.

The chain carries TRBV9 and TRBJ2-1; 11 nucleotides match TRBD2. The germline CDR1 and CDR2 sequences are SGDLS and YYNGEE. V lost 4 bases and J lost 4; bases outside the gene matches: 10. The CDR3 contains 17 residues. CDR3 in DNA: TGTGCCAGCAGCCGATCCAGACTAGCGGGGACGTACAATGAGCAGTTCTTC. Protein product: CASSRSRLAGTYNEQFF.

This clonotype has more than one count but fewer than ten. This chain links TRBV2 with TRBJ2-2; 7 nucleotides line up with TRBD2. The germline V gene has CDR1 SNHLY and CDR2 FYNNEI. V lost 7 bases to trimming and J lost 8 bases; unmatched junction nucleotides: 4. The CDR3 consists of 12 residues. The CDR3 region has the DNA TGTGCCAGCAAAGGGACTAAGGGGGAGCTGTTTTTT. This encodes CASKGTKGELFF.

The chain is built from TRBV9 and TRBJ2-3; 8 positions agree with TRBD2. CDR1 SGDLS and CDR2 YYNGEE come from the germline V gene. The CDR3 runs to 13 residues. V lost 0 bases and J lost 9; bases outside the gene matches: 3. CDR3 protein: CASSVESSGTQYF. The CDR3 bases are TGTGCCAGCAGCGTAGAGTCTAGCGGGACGCAGTATTTT.

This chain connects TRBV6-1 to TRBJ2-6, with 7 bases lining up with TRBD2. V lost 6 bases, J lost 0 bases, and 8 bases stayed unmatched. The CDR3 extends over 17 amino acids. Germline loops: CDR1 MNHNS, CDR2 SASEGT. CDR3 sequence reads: CASRSGTKYSGANVLTF. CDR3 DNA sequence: TGTGCCAGCAGGTCAGGGACTAAATACTCTGGGGCCAACGTCCTGACTTTC.

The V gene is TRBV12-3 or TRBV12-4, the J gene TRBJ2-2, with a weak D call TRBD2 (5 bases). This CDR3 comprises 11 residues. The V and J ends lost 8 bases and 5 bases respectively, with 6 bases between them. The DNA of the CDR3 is TGTGCCAGCGGGGAGACCGGGGAGCTGTTTTTT. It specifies CASGETGELFF.

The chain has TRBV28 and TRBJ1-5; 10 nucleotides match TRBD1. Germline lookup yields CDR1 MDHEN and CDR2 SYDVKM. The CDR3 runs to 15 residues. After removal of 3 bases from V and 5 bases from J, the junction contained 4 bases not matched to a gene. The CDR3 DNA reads TGTGCCAGCAGTTTGTCCGGGACAGGGGATCAGCCCCAGCATTTT. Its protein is CASSLSGTGDQPQHF. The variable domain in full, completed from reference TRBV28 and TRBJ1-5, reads DVKVTQSSRYLVKRTGEKVFLECVQDMDHENMFWYRQDPGLGLRLIYFSYDVKMKEKGDIPEGYSVSREKKERFSLILESASTNQTSMYLCASSLSGTGDQPQHFGDGTRLSIL.

CDR3 amino acids: CASSVGAGAAGELFF. CDR3 sequence (DNA): TGTGCCAGCAGCGTGGGGGCGGGGGCGGCCGGGGAGCTGTTTTTT. The genes are TRBV9 and TRBJ2-2, with D tentatively TRBD2 (7 bases). In germline, CDR1 is SGDLS, CDR2 YYNGEE. This CDR3 contains 15 residues. V was shortened by 2 bases and J by 6 bases, with 14 bases between the two germline ends.

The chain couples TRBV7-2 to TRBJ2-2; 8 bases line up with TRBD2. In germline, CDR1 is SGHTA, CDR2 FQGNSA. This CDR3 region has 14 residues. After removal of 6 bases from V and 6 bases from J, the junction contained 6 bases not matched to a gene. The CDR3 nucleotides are TGTGCCAGCAGACCACCTAGCGGGTCCGGGGAGCTGTTTTTT. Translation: CASRPPSGSGELFF.

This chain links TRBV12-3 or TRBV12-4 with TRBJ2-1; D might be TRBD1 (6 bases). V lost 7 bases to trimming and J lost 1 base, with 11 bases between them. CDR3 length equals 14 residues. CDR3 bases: TGTGCCAGCAACTGGGGGCTGTCCTACAATGAGCAGTTCTTC. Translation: CASNWGLSYNEQFF.

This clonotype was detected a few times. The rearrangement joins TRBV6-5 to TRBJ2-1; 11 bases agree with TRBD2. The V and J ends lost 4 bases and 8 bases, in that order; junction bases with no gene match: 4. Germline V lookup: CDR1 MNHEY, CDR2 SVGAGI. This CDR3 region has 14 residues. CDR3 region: CASSLLAGEDEQFF. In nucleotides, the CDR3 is TGTGCCAGCAGTTTACTAGCGGGGGAGGATGAGCAGTTCTTC.

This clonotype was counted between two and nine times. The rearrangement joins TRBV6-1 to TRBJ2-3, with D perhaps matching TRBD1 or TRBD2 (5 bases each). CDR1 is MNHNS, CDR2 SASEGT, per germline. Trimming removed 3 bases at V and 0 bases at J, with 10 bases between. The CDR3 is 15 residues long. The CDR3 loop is CASSDGTTSTDTQYF. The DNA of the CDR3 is TGTGCCAGCAGTGACGGGACGACTAGCACAGATACGCAGTATTTT.

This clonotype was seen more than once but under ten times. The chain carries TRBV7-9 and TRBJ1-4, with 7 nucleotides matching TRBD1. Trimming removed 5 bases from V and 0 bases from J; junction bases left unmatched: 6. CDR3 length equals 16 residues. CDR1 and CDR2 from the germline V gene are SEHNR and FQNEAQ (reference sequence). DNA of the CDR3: TGTGCCAGCAGCCAAGGACAGGTTGCAACTAATGAAAAACTGTTTTTT. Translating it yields CASSQGQVATNEKLFF. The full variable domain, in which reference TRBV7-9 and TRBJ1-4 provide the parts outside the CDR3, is DTGVSQNPRHKITKRGQNVTFRCDPISEHNRLYWYRQTLGQGPEFLTYFQNEAQLEKSRLLSDRFSAERPKGSFSTLEIQRTEQGDSAMYLCASSQGQVATNEKLFFGSGTQLSVL.

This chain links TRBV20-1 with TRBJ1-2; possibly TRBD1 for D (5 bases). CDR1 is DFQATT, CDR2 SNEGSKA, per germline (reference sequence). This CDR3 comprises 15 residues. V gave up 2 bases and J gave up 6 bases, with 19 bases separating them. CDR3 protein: CSARPSPGGNDGYTF. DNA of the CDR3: TGCAGTGCTAGACCAAGCCCCGGGGGTAATGATGGCTACACCTTC.

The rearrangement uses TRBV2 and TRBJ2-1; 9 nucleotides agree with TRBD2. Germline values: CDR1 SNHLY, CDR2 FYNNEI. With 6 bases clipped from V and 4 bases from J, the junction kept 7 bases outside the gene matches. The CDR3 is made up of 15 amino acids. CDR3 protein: CASRKAGGAYNEQFF. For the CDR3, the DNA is TGTGCCAGCAGAAAGGCGGGGGGGGCGTACAATGAGCAGTTCTTC.

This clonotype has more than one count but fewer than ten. CDR3 sequence reads: CASSFNRVGYEQYF. For the CDR3, the DNA is TGTGCCAGCAGCTTTAACAGGGTGGGCTACGAGCAGTACTTC. The chain recombines TRBV11-1 with TRBJ2-7, with a weak D call TRBD1 (6 bases). The V end was cut by 3 bases, the J end by 3 bases, with 12 bases between. Germline V lookup: CDR1 SGHAT, CDR2 FQDESV (reference sequence). The CDR3 totals 14 residues.

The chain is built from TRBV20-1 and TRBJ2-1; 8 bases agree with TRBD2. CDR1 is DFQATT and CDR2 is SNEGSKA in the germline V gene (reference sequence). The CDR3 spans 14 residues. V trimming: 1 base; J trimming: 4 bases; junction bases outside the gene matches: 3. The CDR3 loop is CSARGGGIYNEQFF. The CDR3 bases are TGCAGTGCTAGAGGCGGGGGGATTTACAATGAGCAGTTCTTC.

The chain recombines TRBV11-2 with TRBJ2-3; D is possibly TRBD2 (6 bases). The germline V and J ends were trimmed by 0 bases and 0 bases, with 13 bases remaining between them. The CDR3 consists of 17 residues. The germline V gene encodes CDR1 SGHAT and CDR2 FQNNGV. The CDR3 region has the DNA TGTGCCAGCAGCTTAGAGTATCGCGGGATAAGCACAGATACGCAGTATTTT. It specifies CASSLEYRGISTDTQYF.